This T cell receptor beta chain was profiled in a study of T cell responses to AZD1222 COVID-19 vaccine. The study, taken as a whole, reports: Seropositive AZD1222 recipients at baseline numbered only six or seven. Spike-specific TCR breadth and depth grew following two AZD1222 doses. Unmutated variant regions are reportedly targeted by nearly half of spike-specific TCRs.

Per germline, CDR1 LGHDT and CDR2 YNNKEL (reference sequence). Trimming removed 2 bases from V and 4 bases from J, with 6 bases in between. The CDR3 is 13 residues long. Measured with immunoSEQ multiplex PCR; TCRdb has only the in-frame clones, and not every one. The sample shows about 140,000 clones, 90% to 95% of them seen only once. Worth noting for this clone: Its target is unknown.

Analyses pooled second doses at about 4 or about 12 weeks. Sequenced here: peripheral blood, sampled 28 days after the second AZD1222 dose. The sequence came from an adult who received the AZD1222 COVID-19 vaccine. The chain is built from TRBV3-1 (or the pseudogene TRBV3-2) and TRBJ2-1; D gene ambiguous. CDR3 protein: CASSQNSYNEQFF. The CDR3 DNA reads TGTGCCAGCAGCCAAAACAGTTACAATGAGCAGTTCTTC.